These 27 T cell receptor beta chains came from one sample sequenced in a study of graft-versus-host responses after intestinal transplantation. Clones were sequenced by immunoSEQ multiplex PCR, and TCRdb holds only the in-frame ones, with some missing. The table shows 60,000 to 90,000 clones, with 90% occurring only once. Their specific antigens are unknown. The sample consisted of unstimulated CD8+ T cells sorted from spleen or lymph node cells, taken before intestinal transplant. The receptors derive from a human donor who received an intestinal transplant.

The rearrangement links TRBV7-2 to TRBJ2-7; TRBD1 matches at 7 bases. The CDR3 has 15 residues. The V gene end was trimmed by 0 bases and the J gene end by 3 bases; junction bases not matched to a gene: 5. Germline V CDR1 and CDR2: SGHTA, FQGNSA. CDR3 bases: TGTGCCAGCAGCTTAGCGGTACAGGGGAGCTACGAGCAGTACTTC. Its translation: CASSLAVQGSYEQYF.

The chain uses TRBV29-1 and TRBJ1-1; tentative D call: TRBD1 (6 bases). The germline V and J ends were trimmed by 0 bases and 0 bases, with 14 bases remaining between them. The CDR3 has 16 residues. Germline CDR1 SQVTM, CDR2 ANQGSEA. In nucleotides, the CDR3 is TGCAGCGTTGAAGAGGAACAGGGTGGGGTGAACACTGAAGCTTTCTTT. This gives the protein CSVEEEQGGVNTEAFF.

CDR3 residues: CASSFLGWSTEAFF. CDR3 nucleotide sequence: TGTGCCAGTAGCTTCCTTGGGTGGAGCACTGAAGCTTTCTTT. The chain uses TRBV19 and TRBJ1-1, with D unresolved. This CDR3 is built from 14 residues. Deletions cut 6 bases from V and 4 bases from J, with 15 bases between. Germline V gives CDR1 LNHDA, CDR2 SQIVND (reference sequence).

The chain couples TRBV27 to TRBJ1-1; no firm D call. Per germline, CDR1 MNHEY and CDR2 SMNVEV (reference sequence). This CDR3 is built from 15 residues. Trimming cost V 0 bases and J 1 base, with 9 bases left between them. CDR3 sequence reads: CASSLSRFSNTEAFF. CDR3 coding DNA: TGTGCCAGCAGTTTATCCCGGTTCTCGAACACTGAAGCTTTCTTT.

The count of this clone is one. This chain links TRBV10-2 with TRBJ2-3; 10 nucleotides line up with TRBD2. This CDR3 spans 15 amino acids. Germline loops: CDR1 WSHSY, CDR2 SAAADI. The ends lost 3 bases at V and 3 bases at J; junction bases unmatched: 3. For the CDR3, the DNA is TGCGCCAGCAGTGACCCAGCGGGGGGGACAGATACGCAGTATTTT. Amino acid sequence: CASSDPAGGTDTQYF.

J is TRBJ2-3 and V is TRBV5-6; TRBD2 might be the D (6 bases). V was clipped by 0 bases and J by 4 bases, with 9 bases between them. This CDR3 region has 14 residues. CDR1 and CDR2 from the germline V gene are SGHDT and YYEEEE. The CDR3 spells CASSLAGVADTQYF. The CDR3 region has the DNA TGTGCCAGCAGCTTGGCGGGGGTTGCAGATACGCAGTATTTT. Complete variable domain (other parts from reference TRBV5-6 and TRBJ2-3): DAGVTQSPTHLIKTRGQQVTLRCSPKSGHDTVSWYQQALGQGPQFIFQYYEEEERQRGNFPDRFSGHQFPNYSSELNVNALLLGDSALYLCASSLAGVADTQYFGPGTRLTVL.

The genes are TRBV21-1 and TRBJ1-1; TRBD1, as called in the table, went unchecked against the DNA. TRBV21-1 is marked as a pseudogene. This CDR3 comprises 12 residues. This chain's CDR3 is CANRDRRAEAFF. The CDR3 DNA is TGTGCCAACCGGGACAGGCGGGCTGAAGCTTTCTTT.

The chain combines TRBV13 with TRBJ1-4; no firm D call. V was clipped by 8 bases and J by 0 bases, with 10 bases between them. Germline CDR1 and CDR2: PRHDT and FYEKMQ (reference sequence). The CDR3 spans 14 residues. CDR3 amino acids: CASGLGATNEKLFF. CDR3 DNA: TGTGCCAGCGGACTGGGCGCAACTAATGAAAAACTGTTTTTT.

This clone was picked up one time. At one end the junction does not follow the germline gene, possibly because of a read error. The same CDR3 is also encoded by other DNA sequences in this sample. This chain uses TRBV5-6 with TRBJ2-7; 8 bases are shared with TRBD1. This CDR3 region has 15 residues. Germline CDR1 is SGHDT and CDR2 is YYEEEE. CDR3 coding DNA: TGCGCCAGCAGCTTGGTCGGGCAGGGGGCCCCCAAGCAGTACTTC. This gives the protein CASSLVGQGAPKQYF.

The chain links TRBV7-9 to TRBJ2-1, with D perhaps TRBD1 (6 bases). V lost 7 bases and J lost 14, with 18 bases in between. This CDR3 comprises 12 residues. Germline CDR1 is SEHNR and CDR2 is FQNEAQ (reference sequence). CDR3 bases: TGTGCCAGCAACCCACAGGGCGGCGTTGAGTTCTTC. Its protein is CASNPQGGVEFF.

Concerning this clone itself: Additional DNA sequences in this sample encode the identical CDR3. The chain employs TRBV9 and TRBJ2-3; TRBD2 agrees at 9 bases. Looked up from germline, CDR1 is SGDLS and CDR2 is YYNGEE. The CDR3 runs 15 residues. The V segment lost 2 bases and the J segment 2 bases; nucleotides outside the gene matches: 3. CDR3 DNA sequence: TGTGCCAGCAGCGTCCTAGCGGGGCCCACAGATACGCAGTATTTT. Its protein product is CASSVLAGPTDTQYF.

This chain uses TRBV10-2 with TRBJ2-1; 11 nucleotides align to TRBD2. Trimming took 6 bases from V and 0 from J; bases not matched to a gene: 19. Germline V gene lookup returns CDR1 WSHSY and CDR2 SAAADI. The CDR3 totals 21 residues. The chain's CDR3 is CASSGPPSGGPDLSSYNEQFF. The CDR3 region has the DNA TGCGCCAGCAGCGGGCCCCCTAGCGGGGGGCCCGATCTTAGCTCCTACAATGAGCAGTTCTTC.

The V and J genes are TRBV6-5 and TRBJ2-5; D is uncertain. Deletions cut 6 bases from V and 0 bases from J, with 5 bases between. Germline V CDR1 and CDR2: MNHEY, SVGAGI. This CDR3 spans 12 amino acids. CDR3 coding DNA: TGTGCCAGCAGCCCAGACCAAGAGACCCAGTACTTC. The encoded protein is CASSPDQETQYF.

CDR3 loop: CASSYGQNQPQHF. CDR3 bases: TGTGCCAGCAGTTACGGACAAAATCAGCCCCAGCATTTT. The rearrangement uses TRBV6-6 and TRBJ1-5; D is possibly TRBD1 (5 bases). The CDR3 spans 13 residues. The ends were cut back, 2 bases at V and 4 bases at J, with 6 bases in the middle. Germline V gives CDR1 MNHNY, CDR2 SVGAGI (reference sequence).

A remark on this clone: The junction shows a germline mismatch at one end, possibly a read error. The chain carries TRBV4-2 and TRBJ2-5; 9 nucleotides match TRBD2. Germline CDR1 is LGHNA and CDR2 is YNFKEQ. CDR3 length: 16 amino acids. The CDR3 DNA reads TGTGCCAGCGGCCAAGTTGCGGGGGGGATCCAAGAGACCCAGTACTTC. This encodes CASGQVAGGIQETQYF.

The chain uses TRBV6-6 and TRBJ1-1; no firm D call. V lost 2 bases and J lost 4, with 5 bases in between. This CDR3 has 12 amino acids. The germline gives CDR1 MNHNY, CDR2 SVGAGI (reference sequence). CDR3 in DNA: TGTGCCAGCAGTTACGCAGGCACTGAAGCTTTCTTT. Residues: CASSYAGTEAFF.

This clone was recorded only once. The rearrangement links TRBV27 to TRBJ2-4, with D perhaps TRBD2 (6 bases). Between the trimmed V and J ends, which lost 3 bases and 2 bases, there was a span of 11 bases. The germline CDR1 and CDR2 sequences are MNHEY and SMNVEV (reference sequence). The CDR3 has 15 residues. The CDR3 sequence is CASSFLGGTKNIQYF. The CDR3 DNA follows: TGTGCCAGCAGTTTCCTCGGGGGTACCAAAAACATTCAGTACTTC.

The genes are TRBV19 and TRBJ2-7; 9 nucleotides agree with TRBD2. Germline values: CDR1 LNHDA, CDR2 SQIVND (reference sequence). The CDR3 sequence is 13 residues long. Trimming at V came to 6 bases and at J to 5 bases, leaving 5 bases not matched to a gene. DNA for the CDR3: TGTGCCAGTAGGGCGGGAGGGAGCGACGAGCAGTACTTC. Encoded protein: CASRAGGSDEQYF.

V gene TRBV29-1 combines with J gene TRBJ2-1, with a tentative D call TRBD2 (5 bases). The CDR3 consists of 11 residues. V lost 0 bases, J lost 9 bases, and 6 bases lay in between. From germline, CDR1 is SQVTM and CDR2 ANQGSEA. CDR3 in DNA: TGCAGCGTTGAAGACGAGGGTGAGCAGTTCTTC. It yields the protein CSVEDEGEQFF.

The CDR3 spells CATGQGAYEQYF. The CDR3 nucleotides are TGTGCCACCGGACAGGGGGCCTACGAGCAGTACTTC. The V gene is TRBV10-3, the J gene TRBJ2-7; 10 bases are a match to TRBD1. Trimming took 10 bases from V and 2 from J; bases not matched to a gene: 2. Germline V lookup: CDR1 ENHRY, CDR2 SYGVKD. The CDR3 is 12 amino acids.

This rearrangement joins TRBV4-2 to TRBJ2-2; no definite D call. CDR1 is LGHNA, CDR2 YNFKEQ, per germline. The V gene lost 4 bases and the J gene lost 4 bases, with 10 bases spanning the gap. The CDR3 runs 14 residues. CDR3 nucleotides: TGTGCCAGCAGCCTACCTGGAGCCACCGGGGAGCTGTTTTTT. It specifies CASSLPGATGELFF.

CDR3 sequence (DNA): TGTGCCAGCAGCTCGCGGTGGGGCGGTGAAGCTTTCTTT. Its protein is CASSSRWGGEAFF. V usage is TRBV5-6 and J usage is TRBJ1-1; D perhaps matches TRBD1 (5 bases). Germline assignment: CDR1 SGHDT and CDR2 YYEEEE. V lost 3 bases and J 7 bases, leaving 13 bases between the germline ends. This CDR3 region has 13 residues.

The CDR3 region is CASRTGTGAYEQYF. In DNA form, the CDR3 reads TGTGCCAGCCGTACCGGGACAGGGGCCTACGAGCAGTACTTC. V is TRBV28 and J is TRBJ2-7; 10 nucleotides match TRBD1. Per the germline V gene, CDR1 is MDHEN and CDR2 is SYDVKM. J lost 2 bases, V lost 8 bases, and 6 bases had no gene match. The CDR3 sequence is 14 residues long.

V usage is TRBV4-2 and J usage is TRBJ1-6; 9 bases are shared with TRBD1. There are 17 residues in the CDR3. The V gene's germline CDR1 is LGHNA and CDR2 YNFKEQ. Trimming cost V 10 bases and J 8 bases; bases outside gene matches: 18. Written as DNA, the CDR3 is TGTGCCACCGGCCCGGGACAGGGTATCGGGTGGGATTCACCCCTCCACTTT. Translation: CATGPGQGIGWDSPLHF.

The rearrangement joins TRBV4-1 to TRBJ2-2; D possibly corresponds to TRBD2 (5 bases). The CDR3 has 18 residues. Germline CDR1 is MGHRA and CDR2 is YSYEKL. V was cut by 3 bases and J by 5 bases, with 22 bases left in between. Here the CDR3 DNA reads TGCGCCAGCAGCCACCCACTAGATCCCCAAGGAAGAACCGGGGAGCTGTTTTTT. The encoded protein is CASSHPLDPQGRTGELFF.

This clone was detected only a few times. The chain recombines TRBV4-1 with TRBJ2-5; 11 bases align to TRBD2. The CDR3 runs to 17 residues. V lost 1 base and J lost 5; bases outside the gene matches: 9. Per the germline V gene, CDR1 is MGHRA and CDR2 is YSYEKL. In nucleotides, the CDR3 is TGCGCCAGCAGCCAAGGGGTTAGCGGGGGGGCGGGGGAGACCCAGTACTTC. Its translation is CASSQGVSGGAGETQYF.

The V call is TRBV6-1, the J call TRBJ2-3, with D unclear. The CDR3 is 12 residues long. Trimming removed 5 bases from V and 2 bases from J, with 5 bases in between. Germline assignment: CDR1 MNHNS and CDR2 SASEGT. Here the CDR3 reads CASSPYTDTQYF. The CDR3, as DNA: TGTGCCAGCAGTCCCTACACAGATACGCAGTATTTT.